One sample yielded the 25 T cell receptor beta chains listed below, sequenced in a study of blood T cell repertoires in COVID-19. Clones were sequenced by immunoSEQ multiplex PCR, and TCRdb holds only the in-frame ones, with some missing. This table has about 82,000 clones, around 82% appearing once. The sample consisted of peripheral blood. The source is a man aged 50-59 years with active or convalescent COVID-19.

CDR3 region: CASSRGLVDEQYV. Here the CDR3 DNA reads TGTGCCAGCAGTAGAGGACTAGTTGACGAGCAGTACGTC. The chain carries TRBV2 and TRBJ2-7; 7 bases align to TRBD2. The CDR3 is made up of 13 amino acids. Germline V CDR1 and CDR2: SNHLY, FYNNEI. J was trimmed by 5 bases and V by 5 bases; bases with no gene match: 6.

The rearrangement uses TRBV5-6 and TRBJ2-7; D is unresolved. Trimming pared 0 bases from V and 2 bases from J, leaving 9 bases between. The CDR3 loop spans 14 amino acids. The germline V gene encodes CDR1 SGHDT and CDR2 YYEEEE. The DNA for the CDR3 is TGTGCCAGCAGCTTGGAGTACAACCCCTACGAGCAGTACGTC. Translating it yields CASSLEYNPYEQYV.

The V and J genes are TRBV11-2 and TRBJ2-1; a possible D gene is TRBD1 (5 bases). The germline gives CDR1 SGHAT, CDR2 FQNNGV. This CDR3 is built from 13 residues. The V gene lost 1 base and the J gene lost 6 bases, with 7 bases spanning the gap. The CDR3 sequence is CASSLADINEQFF. CDR3 nucleotide sequence: TGTGCCAGCAGCTTAGCGGACATCAATGAGCAGTTCTTC.

The V and J genes are TRBV21-1 and TRBJ1-1. TRBV21-1 is annotated as a pseudogene. The CDR3 sequence is 14 residues long. The CDR3 coding sequence is TGTGCCAGCAGCAGTATTCGGGGTCCTCCTTCTGCTTTCTTT. Amino acid sequence: CASSSIRGPPSAFF.

This chain joins TRBV28 and TRBJ2-7; 9 bases line up with TRBD1. The germline CDR1 and CDR2 sequences are MDHEN and SYDVKM. The CDR3 is 15 residues long. J was trimmed by 3 bases and V by 0 bases; bases with no gene match: 3. The CDR3 sequence: CASSLWGTGSYEQYF. The CDR3 nucleotides are TGTGCCAGCAGTTTATGGGGGACAGGGAGCTACGAGCAGTACTTC.

This clone came up once. The gene calls are TRBV5-4 and TRBJ2-2; 9 bases fit TRBD2. The CDR3 covers 16 residues. V trimming: 0 bases; J trimming: 2 bases; junction bases outside the gene matches: 2. Germline loops: CDR1 SGHNT, CDR2 YYREEE (reference sequence). In nucleotides, the CDR3 is TGTGCCAGCAGCTTGGATGGGACTAGCAACACCGGGGAGCTGTTTTTT. Protein sequence: CASSLDGTSNTGELFF. The full variable domain, with the rest looked up from reference TRBV5-4 and TRBJ2-2, is ETGVTQSPTHLIKTRGQQVTLRCSSQSGHNTVSWYQQALGQGPQFIFQYYREEENGRGNFPPRFSGLQFPNYSSELNVNALELDDSALYLCASSLDGTSNTGELFFGEGSRLTVL.

The V and J genes are TRBV28 and TRBJ1-2; 8 nucleotides match TRBD1. Germline CDR1 MDHEN, CDR2 SYDVKM. There are 13 residues in the CDR3. V shed 5 bases, J shed 4 bases, and the junction held 3 bases outside the gene matches. The CDR3 sequence: CASSGDRSYGYTF. Here the CDR3 DNA reads TGTGCCAGCAGTGGGGACAGGAGCTATGGCTACACCTTC.

This clone was counted once. V and J are TRBV29-1 and TRBJ2-5, with TRBD2 identical over 9 bases. The CDR3 is made up of 15 amino acids. Unmatched junction bases numbered 9, after V lost 3 bases and J lost 4 bases. The germline V gene encodes CDR1 SQVTM and CDR2 ANQGSEA. In DNA, the CDR3 is TGCAGCGTTGATCCGAGCGGGGGGCCGAGAGAGACCCAGTACTTC. As protein: CSVDPSGGPRETQYF.

The V call is TRBV19, the J call TRBJ1-5; 8 nucleotides match TRBD1. V shed 10 bases and J 0 bases; nucleotides not matched to a gene: 11. This CDR3 region has 16 residues. Germline V CDR1 and CDR2: LNHDA, SQIVND (reference sequence). The CDR3 bases are TGTGCCACCAGGGGGCAAGACCTTTATAGCAATCAGCCCCAGCATTTT. It codes for CATRGQDLYSNQPQHF.

The chain recombines TRBV28 with TRBJ2-6; D possibly corresponds to TRBD1 (6 bases). CDR3 length equals 15 residues. V shed 6 bases and J shed 4 bases, with 13 bases lying between them. Germline values: CDR1 MDHEN, CDR2 SYDVKM. The CDR3 bases are TGTGCCAGCAGGTCAGGGGTGGTCGGGGCCAACGTCCTGACTTTC. It codes for CASRSGVVGANVLTF.

This rearrangement joins TRBV11-2 to TRBJ1-1, with D hard to call. The germline V gene has CDR1 SGHAT and CDR2 FQNNGV. V lost 2 bases and J lost 5, with 12 bases in between. The length of the CDR3 is 14 residues. This CDR3 is CASSLMAPRTEAFF. The CDR3 coding sequence is TGTGCCAGCAGCTTAATGGCCCCGAGGACTGAAGCTTTCTTT.

The CDR3 bases are TGCGCCAGCAGCACCCCGCCCGAGGAGACCCAGTACTTC. This codes for CASSTPPEETQYF. This chain connects TRBV5-1 to TRBJ2-5; D uncertain. CDR1 and CDR2 from the germline V gene are SGHRS and YFSETQ. The V and J ends lost 4 bases and 5 bases respectively, with 12 bases between them. CDR3 length: 13 amino acids.

V gene TRBV15 combines with J gene TRBJ1-5; the match to TRBD1 covers 10 bases. V shed 7 bases and J 5 bases; nucleotides not matched to a gene: 2. Germline V lookup: CDR1 LNHNV, CDR2 YYDKDF (reference sequence). The CDR3 is 13 residues long. For the CDR3, the DNA is TGTGCCACCACTGGGACAGGGGATCAGCCCCAGCATTTT. Translating gives CATTGTGDQPQHF.

A single count supports this clone. The chain links TRBV7-2 to TRBJ1-1; D remains unclear. Per the germline V gene, CDR1 is SGHTA and CDR2 is FQGNSA. The CDR3 has 12 amino acids. V lost 5 bases and J 8 bases, leaving 12 bases between the germline ends. Here the CDR3 DNA reads TGTGCCAGCAGCAACAGAGAGAAAGAAGCTTTCTTT. Encoded protein: CASSNREKEAFF.

The chain joins TRBV19 to TRBJ1-5, with 9 bases identical to TRBD1. The CDR3 runs 16 residues. Germline CDR1 LNHDA, CDR2 SQIVND (reference sequence). With 5 bases clipped from V and 5 bases from J, the junction kept 10 bases outside the gene matches. The CDR3 here is CASSPQGALFDQPQHF. Written as DNA, the CDR3 is TGTGCCAGTAGTCCACAGGGGGCGCTCTTTGATCAGCCCCAGCATTTT.

The V and J genes are TRBV3-1 (or the pseudogene TRBV3-2) and TRBJ1-4; 8 bases line up with TRBD1. The V and J ends lost 3 bases and 7 bases, in that order; junction bases with no gene match: 7. The CDR3 covers 15 residues. Germline loops: CDR1 LGHDT, CDR2 YNNKEL (reference sequence). CDR3 protein: CASSHRQGLGEKLFF. The CDR3 DNA is TGTGCCAGCAGCCATCGACAGGGGCTAGGTGAAAAACTGTTTTTT.

The rearrangement links TRBV28 to TRBJ1-2; D ambiguous. Germline lookup yields CDR1 MDHEN and CDR2 SYDVKM. The CDR3 loop spans 11 amino acids. V lost 10 bases to trimming and J lost 2 bases, with 8 bases between them. The CDR3 is CATTGNYGYTF. CDR3 nucleotides: TGTGCCACCACGGGGAACTATGGCTACACCTTC.

CDR3 sequence: CASSLDQSSGGGYNEQFF. In DNA form, the CDR3 reads TGTGCCAGCAGCTTAGATCAATCTAGCGGGGGAGGCTACAATGAGCAGTTCTTC. This sequence joins TRBV11-2 and TRBJ2-1; 10 bases fit TRBD2. Germline CDR1 is SGHAT and CDR2 is FQNNGV. The CDR3 spans 18 residues. With V trimmed by 0 bases and J by 3 bases, 8 bases remained unmatched.

The CDR3 DNA reads TGTGCCAGCAGTCTAACCGGACAAACAGATACGCAGTATTTT. Encoded protein: CASSLTGQTDTQYF. The chain links TRBV6-5 to TRBJ2-3, with TRBD1 as a possible D gene (5 bases). V lost 5 bases to trimming and J lost 3 bases, with 12 bases between them. The length of the CDR3 is 14 residues. Germline values: CDR1 MNHEY, CDR2 SVGAGI.

The chain couples TRBV12-3 or TRBV12-4 to TRBJ1-5, with D uncertain. The CDR3 has 12 amino acids. The V end lost 3 bases, the J end lost 5 bases, and 5 bases lay between the germline ends. The CDR3 DNA reads TGTGCCAGCAGTTTTTTAGATCAGCCCCAGCATTTT. The encoded protein is CASSFLDQPQHF.

The gene calls are TRBV28 and TRBJ1-5, with TRBD1 identical over 7 bases. Germline values: CDR1 MDHEN, CDR2 SYDVKM. V lost 5 bases to trimming and J lost 5 bases; unmatched junction nucleotides: 9. CDR3 length: 15 residues. DNA of the CDR3: TGTGCCAGCAGTAGGGACAGCGGATCTTATCAGCCCCAGCATTTT. Its translation is CASSRDSGSYQPQHF.

This chain links TRBV6-6 with TRBJ1-3, with no clear D. There are 15 residues in the CDR3. V lost 4 bases and J 0 bases, leaving 10 bases between the germline ends. CDR1 is MNHNY, CDR2 SVGAGI, per germline (reference sequence). Written as DNA, the CDR3 is TGTGCCAGCAGTTTACGGTATAACTCTGGAAACACCATATATTTT. This gives the protein CASSLRYNSGNTIYF.

The V gene is TRBV14, the J gene TRBJ1-6; 8 bases are shared with TRBD1. The CDR3 spans 13 residues. V was pared by 10 bases and J by 6 bases, with 5 bases of the junction left unmatched. CDR1 SGHDN and CDR2 FVKESK come from the germline V gene. CDR3 in amino acids: CATRGQGNSPLHF. In nucleotides, the CDR3 is TGTGCCACACGCGGACAGGGTAATTCACCCCTCCACTTT.

Worth noting for this clone: This same CDR3 is encoded by further DNA sequences in the sample. The V gene is TRBV27, the J gene TRBJ1-5, with TRBD1 matching over 11 bases. Germline V gene lookup returns CDR1 MNHEY and CDR2 SMNVEV (reference sequence). The V gene end was trimmed by 4 bases and the J gene end by 4 bases; junction bases not matched to a gene: 6. This CDR3 region has 16 residues. The CDR3 DNA is TGTGCCAGCAGTTCCGGGACAGGGGGGCGAAATCAGCCCCAGCATTTT. Its translation: CASSSGTGGRNQPQHF.

The chain employs TRBV10-1 and TRBJ2-1; TRBD2 matches at 9 bases. V was pared by 0 bases and J by 0 bases, with 6 bases of the junction left unmatched. CDR1 is WNHNN, CDR2 SYGVQD, per germline (reference sequence). The CDR3 sequence is 18 residues long. Here the CDR3 DNA reads TGCGCCAGCAGTGAGTCCAGCGGGGGGACCAGCTCCTACAATGAGCAGTTCTTC. Protein product: CASSESSGGTSSYNEQFF.